What follows are 32 T cell receptor beta chains derived from one specimen sequenced in a study of T cell changes during pregnancy in multiple sclerosis. Profiling relied on immunoSEQ multiplex PCR, and the TCRdb table lists in-frame clones only, not all of them. The table includes about 28,000 clones, around 92% detected once. The specimen comprised peripheral blood, sampled in the first trimester of pregnancy. The receptors derive from a female donor in good health, enrolled as a control in a pregnancy study.

V gene TRBV11-3 combines with J gene TRBJ2-1, with D possibly TRBD2 on 7 matching bases. The CDR3 is 15 amino acids. Trimming took off 5 bases at V and 4 bases at J, with 15 bases between the two ends. CDR1 SGHNT and CDR2 YENEEA come from the germline V gene. CDR3 bases: TGTGCCAGCAGCCCCCGGGGGGCAACGTACAATGAGCAGTTCTTC. Encoded protein: CASSPRGATYNEQFF.

The chain recombines TRBV13 with TRBJ2-3; 11 positions agree with TRBD2. Germline values: CDR1 PRHDT, CDR2 FYEKMQ (reference sequence). V lost 5 bases and J lost 5; bases outside the gene matches: 12. This CDR3 comprises 17 residues. The CDR3 DNA reads TGTGCCAGCAGCCCTTACCTGACTAGCGGGGCCAAAGATACGCAGTATTTT. Its protein product is CASSPYLTSGAKDTQYF.

This clone was counted once. The rearrangement uses TRBV7-2 and TRBJ2-5; perhaps TRBD2 as D (6 bases). Looked up from germline, CDR1 is SGHTA and CDR2 is FQGNSA. The CDR3 runs 16 residues. The V and J ends lost 1 base and 0 bases respectively, with 12 bases between them. CDR3 protein: CASSLVGRLDQETQYF. For the CDR3, the DNA is TGTGCCAGCAGCTTAGTTGGTCGACTAGACCAAGAGACCCAGTACTTC.

The chain links TRBV9 to TRBJ2-3; 8 bases agree with TRBD2. CDR1 and CDR2 from the germline V gene are SGDLS and YYNGEE. J gave up 3 bases and V 5 bases, and 8 bases lay outside the gene matches. The CDR3 has 15 residues. The CDR3: CASSLRGANTDTQYF. CDR3 nucleotide sequence: TGTGCCAGCAGTCTGCGGGGGGCCAATACAGATACGCAGTATTTT.

The chain employs TRBV15 and TRBJ2-7; 8 positions agree with TRBD1. The CDR3 length is 13 residues. CDR1 LNHNV and CDR2 YYDKDF come from the germline V gene (reference sequence). Losses at the gene ends were 3 bases for V and 4 bases for J; bases not matched to a gene: 2. The CDR3 protein is CATSSRQGYEQYF. DNA for the CDR3: TGTGCCACCAGCAGTCGACAGGGGTACGAGCAGTACTTC.

This clone was observed a single time. This sequence joins TRBV7-9 and TRBJ2-3; 15 positions match TRBD2. Losses at the gene ends were 5 bases for V and 0 bases for J; bases not matched to a gene: 9. The CDR3 spans 19 residues. Per germline, CDR1 SEHNR and CDR2 FQNEAQ (reference sequence). Written as DNA, the CDR3 is TGTGCCAGCAGCCCGGGGGCGGGACTAGCGGGGGGCAGCACAGATACGCAGTATTTT. Translated, it gives CASSPGAGLAGGSTDTQYF.

The chain uses TRBV29-1 and TRBJ2-7; TRBD1 is a possible D gene (5 bases). Trimming took 4 bases from V and 5 from J, leaving 18 bases between them. The CDR3 totals 14 residues. The V gene's germline CDR1 is SQVTM and CDR2 ANQGSEA. The CDR3 region is CSVAGSQGAHEQYF. DNA for the CDR3: TGCAGCGTTGCCGGGTCCCAAGGGGCCCACGAGCAGTACTTC.

This rearrangement joins TRBV19 to TRBJ1-5; D call uncertain. V lost 8 bases to trimming and J lost 3 bases, with 17 bases between them. CDR1 is LNHDA and CDR2 is SQIVND in the germline V gene (reference sequence). This CDR3 spans 15 amino acids. CDR3 sequence: CASRSDAALNQPQHF. Here the CDR3 DNA reads TGTGCCAGTCGGAGCGACGCAGCCCTCAATCAGCCCCAGCATTTT.

CDR3 protein: CASSPSGGLDYGYTF. CDR3 DNA: TGCGCCAGCAGCCCTAGCGGGGGGCTGGACTATGGCTACACCTTC. The chain employs TRBV4-1 and TRBJ1-2; D is perhaps TRBD1 (6 bases). The CDR3 spans 15 residues. V was pared by 4 bases and J by 3 bases, with 15 bases between. Germline V gene data show CDR1 as MGHRA and CDR2 as YSYEKL.

The chain is built from TRBV6-5 and TRBJ2-3; possibly TRBD2 for D (5 bases). This CDR3 has 14 residues. V lost 5 bases, J lost 4 bases, and 13 bases lay in between. Germline values: CDR1 MNHEY, CDR2 SVGAGI. The CDR3 DNA follows: TGTGCCAGCAGTGTCCCCGGGGTGGCAGATACGCAGTATTTT. This gives the protein CASSVPGVADTQYF.

This clone was seen once. The chain recombines TRBV7-2 with TRBJ2-1; 8 bases align to TRBD2. The CDR3 runs to 15 residues. The trim removed 5 bases at V and 2 bases at J, leaving 5 bases unmatched. Germline-derived CDR1 and CDR2 are SGHTA and FQGNSA. This chain's CDR3 is CASSDSGTAYNEQFF. DNA of the CDR3: TGTGCCAGCAGCGATAGCGGGACGGCCTACAATGAGCAGTTCTTC.

The rearrangement joins TRBV30 to TRBJ1-2; D unresolved. The CDR3 extends over 14 amino acids. The V end lost 0 bases, the J end lost 7 bases, and 15 bases lay between the germline ends. Germline V gives CDR1 GTSNPN, CDR2 SVGIG (reference sequence). CDR3 nucleotides: TGTGCCTGGAGTGTCGGCAGAGAGTACAGTGGCTACACCTTC. It specifies CAWSVGREYSGYTF.

V and J are TRBV4-1 and TRBJ1-1; possibly TRBD1 for D (6 bases). Trimming left V 1 base short and J 1 base short, with 7 bases between. CDR3 length: 14 amino acids. Germline CDR1 is MGHRA and CDR2 is YSYEKL. The CDR3 is CASSQGDKNTEAFF. CDR3 coding DNA: TGCGCCAGCAGCCAAGGGGACAAGAACACTGAAGCTTTCTTT.

The chain combines TRBV6-6 with TRBJ1-5; D unresolved. The CDR3 consists of 14 residues. Deletions cut 8 bases from V and 5 bases from J, with 16 bases between. Germline V gene sequence: CDR1 MNHNY, CDR2 SVGAGI (reference sequence). The CDR3 DNA reads as TGTGCCAGCCTGAGTACGGGGAGGGATCAGCCCCAGCATTTT. Translating gives CASLSTGRDQPQHF.

This chain uses TRBV5-1 with TRBJ2-1; 15 bases fit TRBD2. Germline assignment: CDR1 SGHRS and CDR2 YFSETQ. The CDR3 length is 16 residues. The junction had 9 bases not matched to a gene; V was cut back by 4 bases and J by 10 bases. This CDR3 is CASSLGLAGGLDEQFF. The CDR3 DNA reads as TGCGCCAGCAGCCTCGGACTAGCGGGGGGGCTTGACGAGCAGTTCTTC.

The gene calls are TRBV6-1 and TRBJ1-1; 7 nucleotides agree with TRBD1. CDR1 MNHNS and CDR2 SASEGT come from the germline V gene. The CDR3 consists of 15 residues. J gave up 1 base and V 10 bases, and 12 bases lay outside the gene matches. CDR3 coding DNA: TGTGCCATCAGCCGACGACAGGGAAGGAACACTGAAGCTTTCTTT. The encoded protein is CAISRRQGRNTEAFF.

This chain uses TRBV9 with TRBJ2-3; 7 positions match TRBD2. CDR3 size: 15 residues. CDR1 is SGDLS and CDR2 is YYNGEE in the germline V gene. With 2 bases clipped from V and 4 bases from J, the junction kept 7 bases outside the gene matches. The CDR3 DNA is TGTGCCAGCAGCGTGGGCTCACTAGCGTCAGATACGCAGTATTTT. It yields the protein CASSVGSLASDTQYF.

This clone was picked up one time. The genes are TRBV9 and TRBJ2-3; 9 bases are shared with TRBD1. Germline CDR1 reads SGDLS; CDR2 reads YYNGEE. This CDR3 comprises 14 residues. V lost 5 bases and J lost 0; bases outside the gene matches: 1. The CDR3 bases are TGTGCCAGCAGTGGGACAGGGAGCACAGATACGCAGTATTTT. Translated: CASSGTGSTDTQYF.

This rearrangement joins TRBV10-2 to TRBJ2-5; possibly TRBD1 for D (6 bases). Trimming stripped 6 bases from V and 5 bases from J, with 13 bases between. Per germline, CDR1 WSHSY and CDR2 SAAADI. The length of the CDR3 is 13 residues. The CDR3 spells CASSLQGWETQYF. Here the CDR3 DNA reads TGCGCCAGCAGCCTACAGGGTTGGGAGACCCAGTACTTC.

CDR3 region: CAISASGTSGNLTDTQYF. For the CDR3, the DNA is TGTGCCATCAGTGCCTCCGGGACTAGCGGGAATCTCACAGATACGCAGTATTTT. The chain combines TRBV10-3 with TRBJ2-3; 13 bases match TRBD2. The trim removed 4 bases at V and 2 bases at J, leaving 9 bases unmatched. The CDR3 consists of 18 residues. The germline V gene has CDR1 ENHRY and CDR2 SYGVKD.

The chain has TRBV18 and TRBJ2-7; D may be TRBD1 (5 bases). Germline V gives CDR1 KGHSH, CDR2 LQKENI. The CDR3 spans 14 residues. V lost 3 bases to trimming and J lost 1 base, with 10 bases between them. The CDR3 spells CASSPIQVSYEQYF. In DNA form, the CDR3 reads TGTGCCAGCTCACCGATACAGGTGTCCTACGAGCAGTACTTC.

CDR3 residues: CASSQDYILPYEQYF. The DNA for the CDR3 is TGCGCCAGCAGCCAAGATTATATACTACCCTACGAGCAGTACTTC. V is TRBV4-1 and J is TRBJ2-7; D not resolved. The CDR3 is made up of 15 amino acids. V was trimmed by 0 bases and J by 2 bases, leaving 11 bases between them. Germline V gene lookup returns CDR1 MGHRA and CDR2 YSYEKL.

This clone was seen just once. The chain combines TRBV2 with TRBJ1-6, with TRBD1 identical over 7 bases. The CDR3 is 19 residues long. J was trimmed by 0 bases and V by 4 bases; bases with no gene match: 12. In germline, CDR1 is SNHLY, CDR2 FYNNEI. DNA for the CDR3: TGTGCCAGCAGTGCGACTGGGACAGCTACAGGCTCCTATAATTCACCCCTCCACTTT. Protein sequence: CASSATGTATGSYNSPLHF.

The DNA of the CDR3 is TGCGCCAGCAGCTTGGATACAGGGACTGGAAACACCATATATTTT. Encoded protein: CASSLDTGTGNTIYF. This chain links TRBV5-1 with TRBJ1-3; tentative D call: TRBD1 (6 bases). From germline, CDR1 is SGHRS and CDR2 YFSETQ. V lost 0 bases, J lost 2 bases, and 9 bases lay in between. The CDR3 length is 15 residues.

The V gene is TRBV7-7, the J gene TRBJ2-5; D may be TRBD2 (5 bases). V lost 0 bases to trimming and J lost 5 bases, with 7 bases between them. This CDR3 has 13 amino acids. Germline CDR1 is SSHAT and CDR2 is FNYEAQ (reference sequence). The CDR3 DNA sequence: TGTGCCAGCAGCTTAGCGCGGAGGGAGACCCAGTACTTC. It specifies CASSLARRETQYF.

The V gene is TRBV5-6, the J gene TRBJ2-1; 11 positions agree with TRBD2. Germline loops: CDR1 SGHDT, CDR2 YYEEEE. V was pared by 4 bases and J by 3 bases, with 3 bases of the junction left unmatched. CDR3 length: 15 amino acids. CDR3 loop: CASSPGTSGYNEQFF. The CDR3 region has the DNA TGTGCCAGCAGCCCCGGGACTAGCGGCTACAATGAGCAGTTCTTC.

This chain uses TRBV27 with TRBJ2-5; TRBD2 agrees at 11 bases. This CDR3 is 14 amino acids long. CDR1 and CDR2 from the germline V gene are MNHEY and SMNVEV (reference sequence). Losses at the gene ends were 8 bases for V and 4 bases for J; bases not matched to a gene: 6. CDR3 loop: CASGQGLAVETQYF. CDR3 DNA: TGTGCCAGCGGCCAGGGACTAGCGGTAGAGACCCAGTACTTC.

The rearrangement joins TRBV7-2 to TRBJ1-1, with 12 bases fitting TRBD1. V shed 5 bases and J 5 bases; nucleotides not matched to a gene: 9. This CDR3 spans 16 amino acids. Germline V gene lookup returns CDR1 SGHTA and CDR2 FQGNSA. The CDR3 nucleotides read TGTGCCAGCAGCCTGGGACAGGGGGCTCCGAAGACTGAAGCTTTCTTT. Encoded protein: CASSLGQGAPKTEAFF.

The rearrangement joins TRBV29-1 to TRBJ1-3; D unresolved. This CDR3 contains 14 residues. V shed 4 bases and J shed 0 bases, with 10 bases lying between them. Germline V gene data show CDR1 as SQVTM and CDR2 as ANQGSEA. CDR3 nucleotides: TGCAGCGTTGGATTGGGCCACTCTGGAAACACCATATATTTT. It specifies CSVGLGHSGNTIYF.

This chain joins TRBV10-1 and TRBJ2-1; 14 bases are a match to TRBD2. The CDR3 extends over 17 amino acids. Germline values: CDR1 WNHNN, CDR2 SYGVQD (reference sequence). With V trimmed by 7 bases and J by 7 bases, 12 bases remained unmatched. The chain's CDR3 is CASNLGTSGSMGNEQFF. The DNA of the CDR3 is TGCGCCAGCAACCTAGGGACTAGCGGGAGTATGGGAAATGAGCAGTTCTTC.

This chain joins TRBV27 and TRBJ1-2; the match to TRBD1 covers 9 bases. The junction had 3 bases not matched to a gene; V was cut back by 2 bases and J by 5 bases. In germline, CDR1 is MNHEY, CDR2 SMNVEV (reference sequence). The CDR3 runs to 14 residues. CDR3 in amino acids: CASSLDRGRYGYTF. The CDR3 DNA follows: TGTGCCAGCAGTTTAGACAGGGGGAGGTATGGCTACACCTTC.

The chain combines TRBV30 with TRBJ1-4, with D hard to call. V lost 1 base and J 0 bases, leaving 6 bases between the germline ends. The CDR3 covers 14 residues. The germline gives CDR1 GTSNPN, CDR2 SVGIG (reference sequence). The CDR3 DNA follows: TGTGCCTGGAGTGGAAGCTCAACTAATGAAAAACTGTTTTTT. It specifies CAWSGSSTNEKLFF. The variable domain in full, completed from reference TRBV30 and TRBJ1-4, reads SQTIHQWPATLVQPVGSPLSLECTVEGTSNPNLYWYRQAAGRGLQLLFYSVGIGQISSEVPQNLSASRPQDRQFILSSKKLLLSDSGFYLCAWSGSSTNEKLFFGSGTQLSVL.